Shown below are 15 T cell receptor beta chains from a single sample sequenced in a study of shared T cell receptors in the human thymus (dated by TCRdb to about 2021). Library preparation was by the immunoSEQ multiplex PCR assay. TCRdb obtained this table from immuneACCESS and retained in-frame rearrangements with V and J assigned. These tables miss some clones; where compared with another copy, unresolved V genes account for less than half of the shortfall, and the remainder is unexplained. The sample data list some 700,000 clones, and 70% to 90% of these were observed just once. 0.0095% to 0.011% of the sample is in the top ten clones. The sample was also linked to a second study, of human thymus T cells.

The sample comprised thymocytes. These TCRs come from a girl under three years old with a congenital heart defect. Donor details come from another sample of the same person, matched by shared clones.

The rearrangement joins TRBV5-4 to TRBJ2-7; 8 bases match TRBD2. Trimming took 0 bases from V and 4 from J; bases not matched to a gene: 6. In germline, CDR1 is SGHNT, CDR2 YYREEE (reference sequence). The CDR3 spans 15 residues. The CDR3 nucleotides read TGTGCCAGCAGCTTGGGGACGGGGGGGGATTACGAGCAGTACTTC. It specifies CASSLGTGGDYEQYF.

Turning to this clone: One end of the junction is discordant with germline, which a read error may explain. This chain links TRBV13 with TRBJ2-3, with 8 nucleotides matching TRBD1. The CDR3 extends over 20 amino acids. Germline CDR1 is PRHDT and CDR2 is FYEKMQ (reference sequence). CDR3 loop: CASSLGMDRVRVPVTDTQYF. The CDR3 coding sequence is TGTGCCAGCAGCCTAGGAATGGACAGGGTCCGTGTCCCCGTCACAGATACGCAGTATTTT.

This clone has only one observation. The CDR3 sequence is CASSDYRRGRNTEAFF. The CDR3, as DNA: TGTGCCAGCAGTGACTACCGCAGGGGGCGGAACACTGAAGCTTTCTTT. The V and J genes are TRBV6-1 and TRBJ1-1; 8 bases fit TRBD1. V shed 3 bases and J 1 base; nucleotides not matched to a gene: 7. The V gene's germline CDR1 is MNHNS and CDR2 SASEGT. The CDR3 length is 16 residues.

The gene calls are TRBV29-1 and TRBJ2-5; 8 bases match TRBD2. CDR3 length: 18 residues. Germline V gives CDR1 SQVTM, CDR2 ANQGSEA. J gave up 2 bases and V 4 bases, and 18 bases lay outside the gene matches. The CDR3 region is CSVVPDSAGGPFQETQYF. The CDR3 DNA reads TGCAGCGTTGTCCCGGACTCGGCGGGGGGCCCGTTTCAAGAGACCCAGTACTTC.

V gene TRBV19 combines with J gene TRBJ1-2; no reliable D call. This CDR3 region has 14 residues. The germline V gene encodes CDR1 LNHDA and CDR2 SQIVND (reference sequence). V lost 5 bases and J lost 3, with 13 bases in between. This CDR3 is CASSASRPHYGYTF. CDR3 nucleotides: TGTGCCAGTAGTGCCAGCAGGCCACACTATGGCTACACCTTC.

CDR3 region: CASSLKGQGAAGELFF. The CDR3, as DNA: TGCGCCAGCAGCCTTAAGGGACAGGGGGCAGCCGGGGAGCTGTTTTTT. V and J are TRBV4-3 and TRBJ2-2; 12 nucleotides agree with TRBD1. Germline assignment: CDR1 LGHNA and CDR2 YSLEER. The CDR3 has 16 residues. Trimming took 4 bases from V and 6 from J; bases not matched to a gene: 6.

The rearrangement uses TRBV4-3 and TRBJ2-2; 7 bases agree with TRBD1. The CDR3 loop spans 14 amino acids. V was clipped by 2 bases and J by 6 bases; unmatched bases: 3. Germline loops: CDR1 LGHNA, CDR2 YSLEER. The CDR3 bases are TGCGCCAGCAGCCAAACAACAGGGGCCGGGGAGCTGTTTTTT. Encoded protein: CASSQTTGAGELFF.

The rearrangement uses TRBV14 and TRBJ1-1; 7 bases match TRBD1. Looked up from germline, CDR1 is SGHDN and CDR2 is FVKESK. The V and J ends lost 0 bases and 10 bases, in that order; junction bases with no gene match: 2. The CDR3 loop spans 12 amino acids. As DNA, the CDR3 is TGTGCCAGCAGCCAAGACAACAGGGGAGCTTTCTTT. The encoded protein is CASSQDNRGAFF.

The genes are TRBV7-2 and TRBJ1-1; TRBD1 matches at 8 bases. Trimming took 5 bases from V and 1 from J; bases not matched to a gene: 6. Germline loops: CDR1 SGHTA, CDR2 FQGNSA. The CDR3 contains 15 residues. CDR3 protein: CASSPQGASNTEAFF. The DNA of the CDR3 is TGTGCCAGCAGCCCCCAGGGGGCCTCGAACACTGAAGCTTTCTTT. The full variable domain, with the rest looked up from reference TRBV7-2 and TRBJ1-1, is GAGVSQSPSNKVTEKGKDVELRCDPISGHTALYWYRQSLGQGLEFLIYFQGNSAPDKSGLPSDRFSAERTGGSVSTLTIQRTQQEDSAVYLCASSPQGASNTEAFFGQGTRLTVV.

Note on this clone: Other DNA sequences in this sample translate to the same CDR3. The chain recombines TRBV6-5 with TRBJ1-6; D is ambiguous. The ends were cut back, 6 bases at V and 0 bases at J, with 6 bases in the middle. This CDR3 is built from 14 residues. Germline-derived CDR1 and CDR2 are MNHEY and SVGAGI. CDR3 protein: CASRRSSYNSPLHF. The CDR3 nucleotides are TGTGCCAGCAGGCGAAGCTCCTATAATTCACCCCTCCACTTT.

This clone was detected only a few times. V usage is TRBV15 and J usage is TRBJ1-2, with 7 bases matching TRBD1. V shed 5 bases, J shed 6 bases, and the junction held 6 bases outside the gene matches. The length of the CDR3 is 13 residues. Germline CDR1 and CDR2: LNHNV and YYDKDF (reference sequence). This CDR3 is CATSSSDRDGYTF. The CDR3 nucleotides are TGTGCCACCAGCTCCTCCGACAGGGATGGCTACACCTTC.

This chain connects TRBV27 to TRBJ1-2, with 8 bases fitting TRBD1. The CDR3 totals 15 residues. The germline gives CDR1 MNHEY, CDR2 SMNVEV (reference sequence). V lost 6 bases, J lost 8 bases, and 14 bases stayed unmatched. The CDR3 nucleotides are TGTGCCAGCAGCCCCCACACAGACAGGGGTGGAGGCTACACCTTC. It encodes CASSPHTDRGGGYTF.

The chain employs TRBV28 and TRBJ1-6; possible D gene TRBD1, 6 bases. Per germline, CDR1 MDHEN and CDR2 SYDVKM. The V and J ends lost 5 bases and 0 bases respectively, with 26 bases between them. The length of the CDR3 is 21 residues. The CDR3 sequence: CASSRREQGGGPSSYNSPLHF. The CDR3 DNA follows: TGTGCCAGCAGTAGACGGGAACAGGGTGGAGGTCCTAGCTCCTATAATTCACCCCTCCACTTT.

The rearrangement links TRBV6-5 to TRBJ1-2; the D gene is possibly TRBD1 (6 bases). The CDR3 is 15 amino acids. Germline assignment: CDR1 MNHEY and CDR2 SVGAGI. Trimming took off 7 bases at V and 4 bases at J, with 19 bases between the two ends. The CDR3 region has the DNA TGTGCCAGCAACCCCCGTAACCAGGGGTTCTATGGCTACACCTTC. This encodes CASNPRNQGFYGYTF.

V and J are TRBV5-6 and TRBJ1-1, with D tentatively TRBD1 (6 bases). This CDR3 is 15 amino acids long. Germline assignment: CDR1 SGHDT and CDR2 YYEEEE. V was shortened by 4 bases and J by 7 bases, with 20 bases between the two germline ends. CDR3 sequence reads: CASSPEQGLNGEAFF. The DNA for the CDR3 is TGTGCCAGCAGCCCGGAACAGGGTTTGAATGGTGAAGCTTTCTTT.